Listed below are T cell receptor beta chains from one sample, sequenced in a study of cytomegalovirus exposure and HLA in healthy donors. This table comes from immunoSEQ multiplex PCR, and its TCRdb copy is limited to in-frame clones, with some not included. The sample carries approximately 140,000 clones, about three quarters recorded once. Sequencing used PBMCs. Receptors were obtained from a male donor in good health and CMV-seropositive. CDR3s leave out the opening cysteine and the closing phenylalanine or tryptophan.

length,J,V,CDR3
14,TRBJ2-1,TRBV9,ASSVRSGGGYNEQF
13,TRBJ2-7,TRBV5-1,ASSLAGQGVHEQY
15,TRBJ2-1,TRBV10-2,ASRGYRTSGGAGEQF
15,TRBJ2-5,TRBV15,ATSRDAFAGGQETQY
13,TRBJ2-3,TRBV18,ASSPRRGDTDTQY
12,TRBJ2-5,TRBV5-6,ASGQDRLRETQY
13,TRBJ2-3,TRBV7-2,ASSSLAGGTDTQY
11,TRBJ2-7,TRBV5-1,ASGRDDRNEQY
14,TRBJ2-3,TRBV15,ATSTLAGGLSDTQY
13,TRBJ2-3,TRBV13,ASSLFGGASDTQY
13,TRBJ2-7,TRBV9,ASSPGTSGVYEQY
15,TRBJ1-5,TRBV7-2,ASSLRTLETGVQPQH
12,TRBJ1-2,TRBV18,ASSTGVPGYGYT
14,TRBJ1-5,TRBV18,ASSLTGQTSNQPQH
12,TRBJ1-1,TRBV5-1,ASSLNIPPTEAF
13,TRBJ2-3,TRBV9,ASSVETSGVLGQY
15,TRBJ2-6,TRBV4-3,ASSQGPRGSGANVLT
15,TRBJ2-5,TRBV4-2,ASSQGWTRQREETQY
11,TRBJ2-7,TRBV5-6,ASSWTGTYEQY
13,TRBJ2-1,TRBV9,ASSPGTISYNEQF
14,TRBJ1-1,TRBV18,ASRPGEGLMNTEAF